Below, 22 T cell receptor beta chains from the same sample are listed, as sequenced in a study of cytomegalovirus exposure and HLA in healthy donors. Primers: 60 Vbeta forward and 13 Jbeta reverse. Assay: immunoSEQ multiplex PCR; the TCRdb copy retains only in-frame clones and omits some. The data hold about 89,000 clones, with 76% observed a single time. The sample taken for sequencing was PBMCs. The receptors originated from a male donor in good health and CMV-seronegative.

The rearrangement joins TRBV18 to TRBJ1-2; perhaps TRBD1 as D (5 bases). Germline loops: CDR1 KGHSH, CDR2 LQKENI. This CDR3 spans 14 amino acids. V was trimmed by 0 bases and J by 2 bases, leaving 7 bases between them. CDR3 residues: CASSPPGVNYGYTF. The CDR3 coding sequence is TGTGCCAGCTCACCACCAGGGGTAAACTATGGCTACACCTTC.

A single count supports this clone. The chain couples TRBV5-1 to TRBJ2-3, with 10 bases matching TRBD1. The CDR3 sequence is 16 residues long. Per the germline V gene, CDR1 is SGHRS and CDR2 is YFSETQ. The V segment lost 2 bases and the J segment 3 bases; nucleotides outside the gene matches: 6. The CDR3 bases are TGCGCCAGCAGCTTTCGGGACAGGGGTATGACAGATACGCAGTATTTT. It is translated as CASSFRDRGMTDTQYF.

As for this clone: The junction departs from the called germline gene at one end, perhaps through a read error. The CDR3 DNA sequence: TGTGCCAGCAACTTACTAGCAAGCACAGATACGCAGTATTTT. It yields the protein CASNLLASTDTQYF. The chain joins TRBV11-2 to TRBJ2-3, with D possibly TRBD2 on 6 matching bases. This CDR3 comprises 14 residues. Germline CDR1 reads SGHAT; CDR2 reads FQNNGV.

CDR3 loop: CATSRRDVWEKLFF. DNA of the CDR3: TGTGCCACCAGCAGGCGGGACGTCTGGGAAAAACTGTTTTTT. This chain links TRBV15 with TRBJ1-4, with D perhaps matching TRBD1 (5 bases). The germline gives CDR1 LNHNV, CDR2 YYDKDF (reference sequence). This CDR3 is 14 amino acids long. The germline V and J ends were trimmed by 3 bases and 8 bases, with 13 bases remaining between them.

In this sample, this clone turned up a few times. This chain joins TRBV5-7 and TRBJ2-1; tentative D call: TRBD2 (6 bases). TRBV5-7 is assigned to the ORF class and has an uncertain function. This CDR3 comprises 14 residues. V dropped 2 bases and J dropped 9 bases, with 15 bases sitting between them. CDR3 nucleotides: TGTGCCAGCAGCTTTCTAGCGAAGGTGGGTGAGCAGTTCTTC. This translates into CASSFLAKVGEQFF.

This chain joins TRBV2 and TRBJ1-5; a possible D gene is TRBD1 (5 bases). CDR1 SNHLY and CDR2 FYNNEI come from the germline V gene. The V gene lost 1 base and the J gene lost 5 bases, with 6 bases spanning the gap. The CDR3 sequence is 13 residues long. The CDR3 reads CASSEGGHQPQHF. Here the CDR3 DNA reads TGTGCCAGCAGTGAAGGGGGCCATCAGCCCCAGCATTTT. The full variable domain, completed using reference TRBV2 and TRBJ1-5, is EPEVTQTPSHQVTQMGQEVILRCVPISNHLYFYWYRQILGQKVEFLVSFYNNEISEKSEIFDDQFSVERPDGSNFTLKIRSTKLEDSAMYFCASSEGGHQPQHFGDGTRLSIL.

The chain carries TRBV28 and TRBJ1-1; TRBD1 aligns across 9 bases. This CDR3 is 15 amino acids long. The V gene's germline CDR1 is MDHEN and CDR2 SYDVKM. Trimming took 5 bases from V and 5 from J; bases not matched to a gene: 9. CDR3 bases: TGTGCCAGCAGTGCCTCGACAGGGGGAATTACTGAAGCTTTCTTT. This encodes CASSASTGGITEAFF.

The chain joins TRBV6-6 to TRBJ1-2, with 8 nucleotides matching TRBD1. Per the germline V gene, CDR1 is MNHNY and CDR2 is SVGAGI (reference sequence). This CDR3 region has 14 residues. With 2 bases clipped from V and 5 bases from J, the junction kept 4 bases outside the gene matches. The CDR3 DNA reads TGTGCCAGCAGTTACGGACAGGGCAGATATGGCTACACCTTC. Translating it yields CASSYGQGRYGYTF.

In this sample, this clone turned up a few times. The chain employs TRBV5-1 and TRBJ1-5; tentatively, D is TRBD1 (6 bases). Trimming shortened V by 4 bases and J by 0 bases, and 14 bases separated the two germline ends. Per germline, CDR1 SGHRS and CDR2 YFSETQ. This CDR3 spans 16 amino acids. The CDR3 sequence: CASSEAGASSNQPQHF. In nucleotides, the CDR3 is TGCGCCAGCAGCGAGGCAGGGGCCTCTAGCAATCAGCCCCAGCATTTT.

The rearrangement uses TRBV5-1 and TRBJ2-3; the D gene is possibly TRBD2 (5 bases). CDR1 SGHRS and CDR2 YFSETQ come from the germline V gene. V lost 4 bases and J 0 bases, leaving 15 bases between the germline ends. CDR3 length: 16 amino acids. CDR3 DNA: TGCGCCAGCAGCCGTTGGCTAGCCTCTAGCACAGATACGCAGTATTTT. Its translation: CASSRWLASSTDTQYF.

This clone is a singleton in its sample. The chain has TRBV9 and TRBJ2-3, with unresolved D. Per germline, CDR1 SGDLS and CDR2 YYNGEE. Trimming removed 0 bases from V and 2 bases from J, with 13 bases in between. This CDR3 comprises 16 residues. CDR3: CASSVELQTLTDTQYF. CDR3 DNA: TGTGCCAGCAGCGTAGAACTTCAAACCCTCACAGATACGCAGTATTTT.

This clone is a singleton in its sample. The chain uses TRBV9 and TRBJ2-1, with TRBD2 identical over 8 bases. Germline V gene lookup returns CDR1 SGDLS and CDR2 YYNGEE. The CDR3 totals 16 residues. V lost 3 bases to trimming and J lost 5 bases; unmatched junction nucleotides: 10. The CDR3 loop reads CASSGFTSGADNEQFF. In DNA, the CDR3 is TGTGCCAGCAGCGGGTTTACTAGCGGCGCAGACAATGAGCAGTTCTTC.

The rearrangement links TRBV10-1 to TRBJ2-5; no definite D call. CDR1 WNHNN and CDR2 SYGVQD come from the germline V gene (reference sequence). V dropped 1 base and J dropped 2 bases, with 5 bases sitting between them. This CDR3 has 13 residues. CDR3 protein: CASSEYRQETQYF. The CDR3, as DNA: TGCGCCAGCAGTGAGTACAGACAAGAGACCCAGTACTTC.

The V call is TRBV19, the J call TRBJ1-5; 7 nucleotides match TRBD1. The germline V gene encodes CDR1 LNHDA and CDR2 SQIVND (reference sequence). With 7 bases clipped from V and 6 bases from J, the junction kept 9 bases outside the gene matches. The CDR3 runs 14 residues. The DNA for the CDR3 is TGTGCCAGTACCATAGGAGGGGGCATTCAGCCCCAGCATTTT. It specifies CASTIGGGIQPQHF.

V and J are TRBV7-6 and TRBJ2-3, with D tentatively TRBD1 (6 bases). Looked up from germline, CDR1 is SGHVS and CDR2 is FNYEAQ. Trimming took 5 bases from V and 0 from J, leaving 12 bases between them. There are 15 residues in the CDR3. The CDR3 DNA reads as TGTGCCAGCAGCCTCCGGGACACCAGCACAGATACGCAGTATTTT. Its protein product is CASSLRDTSTDTQYF. Looking up the rest from reference TRBV7-6 and TRBJ2-3 gives the full variable domain: GAGVSQSPRYKVTKRGQDVALRCDPISGHVSLYWYRQALGQGPEFLTYFNYEAQQDKSGLPNDRFSAERPEGSISTLTIQRTEQRDSAMYRCASSLRDTSTDTQYFGPGTRLTVL.

This clone has just one count. The gene calls are TRBV9 and TRBJ2-3; D remains ambiguous. Germline V gene lookup returns CDR1 SGDLS and CDR2 YYNGEE. The V and J ends lost 0 bases and 0 bases respectively, with 8 bases between them. This CDR3 has 15 amino acids. CDR3 loop: CASSVEPTSTDTQYF. For the CDR3, the DNA is TGTGCCAGCAGCGTAGAACCGACTAGCACAGATACGCAGTATTTT.

The CDR3 is CASTWGPQVEPQHF. The CDR3 DNA is TGTGCCAGCACCTGGGGGCCTCAGGTAGAGCCCCAGCATTTT. This chain joins TRBV28 and TRBJ1-5, with a weak D call TRBD1 (6 bases). Trimming stripped 7 bases from V and 8 bases from J, with 18 bases between. Germline CDR1 is MDHEN and CDR2 is SYDVKM. CDR3 size: 14 residues.

The table lists this clone with a few counts. V usage is TRBV15 and J usage is TRBJ2-1; 10 bases map to TRBD2. Trimming took 1 base from V and 4 from J; bases not matched to a gene: 1. CDR1 is LNHNV and CDR2 is YYDKDF in the germline V gene (reference sequence). This CDR3 is 15 amino acids long. The CDR3 loop reads CATSRGAGGYNEQFF. As DNA, the CDR3 is TGTGCCACCAGCAGAGGAGCGGGAGGGTACAATGAGCAGTTCTTC.

The chain recombines TRBV28 with TRBJ1-2; 7 nucleotides match TRBD1. Germline V gives CDR1 MDHEN, CDR2 SYDVKM. With 1 base clipped from V and 1 base from J, the junction kept 9 bases outside the gene matches. The CDR3 is 17 residues long. CDR3 sequence: CASSLSFGTENNYGYTF. CDR3 bases: TGTGCCAGCAGTTTATCTTTTGGGACAGAGAATAACTATGGCTACACCTTC.

The V call is TRBV2, the J call TRBJ2-7, with 8 bases matching TRBD2. The CDR3 is made up of 14 amino acids. Germline lookup yields CDR1 SNHLY and CDR2 FYNNEI. Trimming removed 5 bases from V and 0 bases from J; junction bases left unmatched: 3. The CDR3 reads CASSTSGNSYEQYF. The CDR3 nucleotides read TGTGCCAGCAGTACTAGCGGCAACTCCTACGAGCAGTACTTC.

This clone was observed a handful of times. The chain carries TRBV9 and TRBJ2-5; no reliable D call. The V gene lost 3 bases and the J gene lost 3 bases, with 15 bases spanning the gap. The CDR3 runs to 15 residues. Germline V CDR1 and CDR2: SGDLS, YYNGEE. This CDR3 is CASSATHRREETQYF. The CDR3 DNA is TGTGCCAGCAGCGCGACCCATCGACGGGAAGAGACCCAGTACTTC. Complete variable domain (other parts from reference TRBV9 and TRBJ2-5): DSGVTQTPKHLITATGQRVTLRCSPRSGDLSVYWYQQSLDQGLQFLIQYYNGEERAKGNILERFSAQQFPDLHSELNLSSLELGDSALYFCASSATHRREETQYFGPGTRLLVL.

On this clone itself: Other DNA sequences in this sample translate to the same CDR3. This chain links TRBV2 with TRBJ1-5, with 8 positions matching TRBD1. The length of the CDR3 is 14 residues. With V trimmed by 1 base and J by 6 bases, 2 bases remained unmatched. Germline V gene sequence: CDR1 SNHLY, CDR2 FYNNEI. In DNA, the CDR3 is TGTGCCAGCAGTGAAGACAGGGGGTTTCAGCCCCAGCATTTT. Its translation is CASSEDRGFQPQHF.